These T cell receptor beta chains were read from a single sample in a study of CD8 T cells in Susac syndrome. TCRdb re-called the immunoSEQ multiplex PCR reads with MiXCR, one entry per CDR3 protein. Of 150,000 to 200,000 distinct CDR3 sequences detected, approximately 90% appear once; the ten largest clones hold more than 0.07%. Sequenced material: CD4+ T cells from PBMCs. The receptor set was obtained from a human donor in good health. Each CDR3 is given with its conserved first and last residue. D genes are given only for firm matches.

cdr3_length v_call d_call cdr3_aa
12 TRBV6-5 TRBD1 CASRGTAQGYTF
16 TRBV18 - CASSPQEIQPNEKLFF
15 TRBV7-2 TRBD1 CASSLARQGQGPQYF
12 TRBV5-1 - CASSDLMETQYF
13 TRBV28 - CATLDGADYEQYF
15 TRBV5-6 TRBD1 CASSLTGGPTDTQYF
16 TRBV12-5 TRBD2 CASGLVSGSSYNEQFF
15 TRBV7-2 - CASSLAIRLEYGYTF
17 TRBV29-1 TRBD2 CSVVSLYGGSSYNEQFF
14 TRBV5-6 TRBD1 CASSSSLGTGAWYF
15 TRBV2 - CASSETGVGTGELFF
11 TRBV20-1 - CSAGTGYQQYF
15 TRBV5-1 - CASSLSGHPEETQYF
14 TRBV25-1 TRBD1 CASRDRSSGNTIYF
14 TRBV10-2 TRBD2 CASSEGTSLRPQYF
14 TRBV28 - CASSLVAAGYEQYF